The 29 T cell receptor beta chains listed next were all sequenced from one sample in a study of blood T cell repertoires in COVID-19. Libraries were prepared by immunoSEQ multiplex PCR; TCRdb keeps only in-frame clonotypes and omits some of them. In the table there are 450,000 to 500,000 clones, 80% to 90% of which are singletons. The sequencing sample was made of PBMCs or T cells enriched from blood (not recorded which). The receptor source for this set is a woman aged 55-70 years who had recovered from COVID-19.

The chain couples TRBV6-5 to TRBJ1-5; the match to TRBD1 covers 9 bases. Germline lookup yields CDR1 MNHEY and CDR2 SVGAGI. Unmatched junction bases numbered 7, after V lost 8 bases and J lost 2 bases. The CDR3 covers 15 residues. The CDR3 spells CASGTGGTGNQPQHF. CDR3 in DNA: TGTGCCAGCGGAACAGGGGGCACTGGCAATCAGCCCCAGCATTTT.

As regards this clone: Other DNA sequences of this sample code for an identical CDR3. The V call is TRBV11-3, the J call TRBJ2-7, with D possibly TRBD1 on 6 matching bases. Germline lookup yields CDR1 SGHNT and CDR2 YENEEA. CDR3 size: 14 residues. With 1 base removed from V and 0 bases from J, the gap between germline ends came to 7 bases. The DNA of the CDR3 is TGTGCCAGCAGCTTAGGAGGGGGCTCCTACGAGCAGTACTTC. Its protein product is CASSLGGGSYEQYF.

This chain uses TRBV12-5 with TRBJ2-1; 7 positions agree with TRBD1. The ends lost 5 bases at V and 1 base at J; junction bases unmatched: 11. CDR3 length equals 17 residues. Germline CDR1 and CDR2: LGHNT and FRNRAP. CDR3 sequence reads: CASGPKGGTASYNEQFF. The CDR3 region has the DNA TGTGCTAGTGGTCCCAAAGGTGGGACAGCTTCCTACAATGAGCAGTTCTTC.

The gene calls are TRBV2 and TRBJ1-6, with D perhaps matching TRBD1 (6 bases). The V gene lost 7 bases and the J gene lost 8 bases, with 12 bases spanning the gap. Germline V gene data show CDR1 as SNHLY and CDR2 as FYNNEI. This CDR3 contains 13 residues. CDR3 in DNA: TGTGCCAGCATTAGGACAGTTGATTCACCCCTCCACTTT. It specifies CASIRTVDSPLHF.

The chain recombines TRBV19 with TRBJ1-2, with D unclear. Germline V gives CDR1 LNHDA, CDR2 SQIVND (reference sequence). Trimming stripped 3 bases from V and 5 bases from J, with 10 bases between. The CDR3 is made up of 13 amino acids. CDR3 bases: TGTGCCAGTAGTATTCCCGGTTTTTATGGCTACACCTTC. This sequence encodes CASSIPGFYGYTF.

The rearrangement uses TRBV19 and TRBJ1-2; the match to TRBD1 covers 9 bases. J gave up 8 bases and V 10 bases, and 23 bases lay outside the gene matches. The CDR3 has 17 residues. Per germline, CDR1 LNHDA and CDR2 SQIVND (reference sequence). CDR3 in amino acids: CATLQKADRGIYGGYTF. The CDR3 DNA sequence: TGTGCCACCCTTCAGAAGGCGGACAGGGGCATCTATGGCGGCTACACCTTC.

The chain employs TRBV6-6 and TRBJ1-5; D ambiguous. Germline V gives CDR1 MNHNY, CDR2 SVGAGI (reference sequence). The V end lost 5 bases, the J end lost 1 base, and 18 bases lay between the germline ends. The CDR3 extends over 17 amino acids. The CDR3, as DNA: TGTGCCAGCAGTCCTCGGTATGGAGGGTGGAGCAATCAGCCCCAGCATTTT. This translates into CASSPRYGGWSNQPQHF.

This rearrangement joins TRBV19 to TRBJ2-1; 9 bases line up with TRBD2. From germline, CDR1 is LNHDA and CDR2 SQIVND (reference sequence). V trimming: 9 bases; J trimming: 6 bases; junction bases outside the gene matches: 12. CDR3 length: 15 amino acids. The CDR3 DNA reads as TGTGCCAGCTCCAAGCGGGAGGCAGGGGGCAATGAGCAGTTCTTC. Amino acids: CASSKREAGGNEQFF.

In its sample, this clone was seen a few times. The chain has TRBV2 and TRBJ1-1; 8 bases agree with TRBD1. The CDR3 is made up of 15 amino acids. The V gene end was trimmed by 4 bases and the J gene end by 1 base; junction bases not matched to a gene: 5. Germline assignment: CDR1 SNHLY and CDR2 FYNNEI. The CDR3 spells CASSGRGQANTEAFF. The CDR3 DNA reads TGTGCCAGCAGTGGAAGGGGACAGGCGAACACTGAAGCTTTCTTT.

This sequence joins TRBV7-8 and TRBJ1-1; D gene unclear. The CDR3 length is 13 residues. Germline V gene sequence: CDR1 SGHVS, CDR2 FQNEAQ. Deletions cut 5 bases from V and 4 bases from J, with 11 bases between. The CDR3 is CASSISATTEAFF. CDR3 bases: TGTGCCAGCAGCATCAGCGCCACCACTGAAGCTTTCTTT.

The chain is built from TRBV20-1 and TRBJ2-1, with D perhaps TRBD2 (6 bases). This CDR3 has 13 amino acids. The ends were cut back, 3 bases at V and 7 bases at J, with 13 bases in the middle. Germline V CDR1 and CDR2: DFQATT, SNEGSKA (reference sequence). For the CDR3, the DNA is TGCAGTGCTAGTCTGGCGGGGTCGAATGAGCAGTTCTTC. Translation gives CSASLAGSNEQFF.

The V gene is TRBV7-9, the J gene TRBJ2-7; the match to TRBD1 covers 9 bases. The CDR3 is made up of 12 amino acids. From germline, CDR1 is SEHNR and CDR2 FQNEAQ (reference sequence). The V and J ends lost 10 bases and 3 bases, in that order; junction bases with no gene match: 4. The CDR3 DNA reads TGTGCCACCGGGGACAGGGTCTACGAGCAGTACTTC. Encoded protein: CATGDRVYEQYF.

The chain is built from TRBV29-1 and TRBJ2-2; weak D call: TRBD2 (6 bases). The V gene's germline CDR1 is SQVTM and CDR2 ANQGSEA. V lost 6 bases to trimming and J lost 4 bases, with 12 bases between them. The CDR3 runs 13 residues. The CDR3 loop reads CSVAGPSTGELFF. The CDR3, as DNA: TGCAGCGTGGCGGGACCCTCCACCGGGGAGCTGTTTTTT.

CDR3 DNA sequence: TGTGCCAGTAGTGACTCGACAGCGTTTAGCAATCAGCCCCAGCATTTT. This gives the protein CASSDSTAFSNQPQHF. The chain carries TRBV19 and TRBJ1-5; D is perhaps TRBD1 (5 bases). Germline V lookup: CDR1 LNHDA, CDR2 SQIVND (reference sequence). There are 16 residues in the CDR3. V was cut by 5 bases and J by 0 bases, with 14 bases left in between.

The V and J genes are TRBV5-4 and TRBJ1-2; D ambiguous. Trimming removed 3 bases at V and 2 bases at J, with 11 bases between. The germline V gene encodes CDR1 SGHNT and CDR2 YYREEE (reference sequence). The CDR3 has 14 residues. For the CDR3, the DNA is TGTGCCAGCAGCTCAAAGCTCCTGAACTATGGCTACACCTTC. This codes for CASSSKLLNYGYTF.

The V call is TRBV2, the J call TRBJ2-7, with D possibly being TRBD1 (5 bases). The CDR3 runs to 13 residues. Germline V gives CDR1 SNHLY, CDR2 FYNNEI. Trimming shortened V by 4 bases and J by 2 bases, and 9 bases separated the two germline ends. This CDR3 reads CASSVSRAYEQYF. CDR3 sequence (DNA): TGTGCCAGCAGTGTGAGCAGGGCCTACGAGCAGTACTTC. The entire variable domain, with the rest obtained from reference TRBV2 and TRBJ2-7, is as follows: EPEVTQTPSHQVTQMGQEVILRCVPISNHLYFYWYRQILGQKVEFLVSFYNNEISEKSEIFDDQFSVERPDGSNFTLKIRSTKLEDSAMYFCASSVSRAYEQYFGPGTRLTVT.

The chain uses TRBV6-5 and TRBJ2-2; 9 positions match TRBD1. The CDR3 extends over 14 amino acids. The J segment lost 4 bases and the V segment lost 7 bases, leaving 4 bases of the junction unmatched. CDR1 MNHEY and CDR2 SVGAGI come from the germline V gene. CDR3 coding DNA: TGTGCCAGCAACACAGGGGGCGGCACCGGGGAGCTGTTTTTT. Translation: CASNTGGGTGELFF.

Here the CDR3 DNA reads TGTGCCAGCAGCCCACAGGATTCCCCCTATGGCTACACCTTC. This sequence encodes CASSPQDSPYGYTF. The chain combines TRBV7-9 with TRBJ1-2, with TRBD1 as a possible D gene (5 bases). The CDR3 totals 14 residues. Germline CDR1 is SEHNR and CDR2 is FQNEAQ (reference sequence). V lost 5 bases to trimming and J lost 4 bases, with 14 bases between them.

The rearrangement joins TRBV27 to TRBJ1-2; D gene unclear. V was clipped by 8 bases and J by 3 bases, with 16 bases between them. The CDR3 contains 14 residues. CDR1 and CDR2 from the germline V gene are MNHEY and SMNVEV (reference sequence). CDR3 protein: CASVDPGGHYGYTF. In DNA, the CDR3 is TGTGCCAGCGTTGATCCGGGAGGGCACTATGGCTACACCTTC.

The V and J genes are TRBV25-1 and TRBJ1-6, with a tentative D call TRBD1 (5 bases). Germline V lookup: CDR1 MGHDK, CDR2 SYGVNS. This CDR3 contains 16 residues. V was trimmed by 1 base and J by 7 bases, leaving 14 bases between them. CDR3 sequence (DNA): TGTGCCAGCAGTGAATGGACCGACAGATTCAATTCACCCCTCCACTTT. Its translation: CASSEWTDRFNSPLHF.

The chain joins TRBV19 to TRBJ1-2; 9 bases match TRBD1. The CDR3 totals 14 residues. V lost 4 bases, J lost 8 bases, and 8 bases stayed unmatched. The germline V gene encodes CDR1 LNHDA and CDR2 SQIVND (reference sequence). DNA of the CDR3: TGTGCCAGTAGTAGCCGGGACAGGGTATGGGGCTACACCTTC. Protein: CASSSRDRVWGYTF.

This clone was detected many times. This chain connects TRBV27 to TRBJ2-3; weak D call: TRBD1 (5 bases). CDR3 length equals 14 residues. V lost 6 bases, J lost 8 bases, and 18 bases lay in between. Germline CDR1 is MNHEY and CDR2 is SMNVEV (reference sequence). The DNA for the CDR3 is TGTGCCAGCAGAACCCCCAGGGAAATTCTTACGCAGTATTTT. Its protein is CASRTPREILTQYF.

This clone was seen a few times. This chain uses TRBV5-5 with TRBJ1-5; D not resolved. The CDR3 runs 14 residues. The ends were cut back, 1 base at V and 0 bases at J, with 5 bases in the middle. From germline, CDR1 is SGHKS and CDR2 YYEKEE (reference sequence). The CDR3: CASSLLVSNQPQHF. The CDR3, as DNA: TGTGCCAGCAGCTTGTTAGTTAGCAATCAGCCCCAGCATTTT.

CDR3 in DNA: TGTGCCAGTAGTATCGGCGGGGGGCCAAATACGCAGTATTTT. Encoded protein: CASSIGGGPNTQYF. The V gene is TRBV19, the J gene TRBJ2-3; the match to TRBD2 covers 8 bases. Germline assignment: CDR1 LNHDA and CDR2 SQIVND (reference sequence). This CDR3 is built from 14 residues. V lost 3 bases, J lost 7 bases, and 6 bases stayed unmatched.

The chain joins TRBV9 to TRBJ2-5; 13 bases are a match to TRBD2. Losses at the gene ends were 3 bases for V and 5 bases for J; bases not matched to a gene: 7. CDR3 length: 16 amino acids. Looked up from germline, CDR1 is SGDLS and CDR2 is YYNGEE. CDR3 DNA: TGTGCCAGCAGCGAAAGGACTAGCGGGGGTGGGGAGACCCAGTACTTC. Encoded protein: CASSERTSGGGETQYF.

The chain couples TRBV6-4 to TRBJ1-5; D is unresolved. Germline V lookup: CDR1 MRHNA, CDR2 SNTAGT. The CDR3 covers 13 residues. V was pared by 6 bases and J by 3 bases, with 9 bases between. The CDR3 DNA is TGTGCCAGCAGAGCGCCCCCCAATCAGCCCCAGCATTTT. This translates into CASRAPPNQPQHF.

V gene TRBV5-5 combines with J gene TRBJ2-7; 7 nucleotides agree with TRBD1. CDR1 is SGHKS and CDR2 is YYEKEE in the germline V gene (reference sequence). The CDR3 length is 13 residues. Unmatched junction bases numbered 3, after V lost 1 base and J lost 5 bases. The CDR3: CASSLKGANEQYF. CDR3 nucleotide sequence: TGTGCCAGCAGCTTGAAGGGGGCAAACGAGCAGTACTTC.

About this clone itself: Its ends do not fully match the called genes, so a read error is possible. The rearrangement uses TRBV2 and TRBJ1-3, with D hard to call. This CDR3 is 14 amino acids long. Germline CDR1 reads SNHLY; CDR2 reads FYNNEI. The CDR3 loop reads CASSAGSTGNTIYF. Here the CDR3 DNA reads TGTGCCAGCAGTGCCGGGAGTACTGGTAACACCATATATTTT.

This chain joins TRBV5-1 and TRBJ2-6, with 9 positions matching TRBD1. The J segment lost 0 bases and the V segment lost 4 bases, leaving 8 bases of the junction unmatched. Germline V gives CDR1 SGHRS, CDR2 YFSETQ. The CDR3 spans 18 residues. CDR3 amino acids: CASSRDRESLSGANVLTF. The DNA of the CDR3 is TGCGCCAGCAGCCGGGACAGGGAAAGCCTCTCTGGGGCCAACGTCCTGACTTTC. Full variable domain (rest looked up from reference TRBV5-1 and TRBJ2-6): KAGVTQTPRYLIKTRGQQVTLSCSPISGHRSVSWYQQTPGQGLQFLFEYFSETQRNKGNFPGRFSGRQFSNSRSEMNVSTLELGDSALYLCASSRDRESLSGANVLTFGAGSRLTVL.